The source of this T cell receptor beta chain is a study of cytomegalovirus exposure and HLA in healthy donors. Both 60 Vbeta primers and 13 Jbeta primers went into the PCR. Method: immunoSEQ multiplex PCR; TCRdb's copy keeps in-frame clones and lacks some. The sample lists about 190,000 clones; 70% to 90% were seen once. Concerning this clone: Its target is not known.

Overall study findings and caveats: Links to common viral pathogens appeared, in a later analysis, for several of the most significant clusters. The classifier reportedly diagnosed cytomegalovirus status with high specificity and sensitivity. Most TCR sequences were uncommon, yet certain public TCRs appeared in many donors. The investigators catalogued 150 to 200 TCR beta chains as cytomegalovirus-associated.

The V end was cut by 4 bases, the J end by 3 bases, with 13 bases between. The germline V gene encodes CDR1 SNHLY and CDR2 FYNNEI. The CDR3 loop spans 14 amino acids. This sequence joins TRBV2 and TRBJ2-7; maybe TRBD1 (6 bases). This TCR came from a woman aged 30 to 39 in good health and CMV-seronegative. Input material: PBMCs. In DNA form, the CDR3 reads TGTGCCAGCAGTGTACAGGGTATCCGCTACGAGCAGTACTTC. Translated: CASSVQGIRYEQYF.